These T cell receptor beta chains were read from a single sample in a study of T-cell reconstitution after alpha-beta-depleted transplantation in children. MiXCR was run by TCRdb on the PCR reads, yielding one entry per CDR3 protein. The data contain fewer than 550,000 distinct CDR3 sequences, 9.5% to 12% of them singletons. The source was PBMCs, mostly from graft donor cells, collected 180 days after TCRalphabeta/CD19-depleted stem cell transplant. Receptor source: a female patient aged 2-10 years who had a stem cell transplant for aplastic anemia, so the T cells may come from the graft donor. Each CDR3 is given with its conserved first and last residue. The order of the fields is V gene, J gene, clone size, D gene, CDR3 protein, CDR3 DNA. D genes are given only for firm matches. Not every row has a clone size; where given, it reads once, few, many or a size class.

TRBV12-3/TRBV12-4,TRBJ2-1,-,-,CASRAGIGEFF,TGTGCCAGCAGGGCTGGGATTGGGGAGTTCTTC
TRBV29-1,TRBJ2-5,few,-,CSVEAGVETQYF,TGCAGCGTTGAAGCAGGGGTGGAGACCCAGTACTTC
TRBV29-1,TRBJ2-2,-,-,CSVEDYVPGELFF,TGCAGCGTTGAAGATTATGTCCCCGGGGAGCTGTTTTTT
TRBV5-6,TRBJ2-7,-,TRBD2,CASSLASGYEQYF,TGTGCCAGCAGCTTGGCTAGCGGATACGAGCAGTACTTC
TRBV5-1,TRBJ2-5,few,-,CASSLVVAPKTETQYF,TGCGCCAGCAGCTTGGTCGTGGCCCCGAAGACAGAGACCCAGTACTTC
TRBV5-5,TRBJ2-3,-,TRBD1,CASSLTGTGVRDTQYF,TGTGCCAGCAGCTTGACCGGGACAGGGGTTAGGGATACGCAGTATTTT
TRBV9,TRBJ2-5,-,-,CASSVAGGHQETQYF,TGTGCCAGCAGCGTAGCAGGCGGACATCAAGAGACCCAGTACTTC
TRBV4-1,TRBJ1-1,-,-,CASRQTGPTPNTEAFF,TGCGCCAGCAGACAGACGGGTCCAACCCCGAACACTGAAGCTTTCTTT
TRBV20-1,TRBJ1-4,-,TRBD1,CSARKLDRDYATNEKLFF,TGCAGTGCTCGTAAGCTCGACAGGGACTATGCAACTAATGAAAAACTGTTTTTT
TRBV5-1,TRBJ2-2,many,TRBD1,CASSFPRQGATGELFF,TGCGCCAGCAGCTTCCCTAGACAGGGGGCAACCGGGGAGCTGTTTTTT
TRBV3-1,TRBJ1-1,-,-,CASSQGHSNTEAFF,TGTGCCAGCAGCCAGGGACACTCGAACACTGAAGCTTTCTTT
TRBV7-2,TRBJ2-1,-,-,CASSLATYSYNEQFF,TGTGCCAGCAGCTTAGCGACTTACTCCTACAATGAGCAGTTCTTC
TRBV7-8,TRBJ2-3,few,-,CASSHYRDRRPEDTQYF,TGTGCCAGCAGCCATTACCGGGACCGGCGTCCAGAAGATACGCAGTATTTT
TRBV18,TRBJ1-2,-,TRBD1,CASSRTGGLYGYTF,TGTGCCAGCTCCCGGACAGGAGGGCTCTATGGCTACACCTTC
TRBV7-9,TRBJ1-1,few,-,CASTEGTTKGTEAFF,TGTGCCAGCACCGAAGGGACAACCAAGGGCACTGAAGCTTTCTTT
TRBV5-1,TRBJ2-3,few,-,CASSRASGSDTQYF,TGCGCCAGCAGTCGGGCCTCGGGTTCAGATACGCAGTATTTT
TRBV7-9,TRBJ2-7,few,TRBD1,CASSPSGTGDYEQYF,TGTGCCAGCAGCCCCTCCGGGACAGGGGACTACGAGCAGTACTTC
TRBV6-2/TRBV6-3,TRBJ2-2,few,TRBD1,CASRDRDPGELFF,TGTGCCAGCAGAGACAGGGACCCCGGGGAGCTGTTTTTT
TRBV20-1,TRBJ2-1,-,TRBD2,CSARRIAGWSNEQFF,TGCAGTGCTAGAAGGATAGCGGGATGGAGCAATGAGCAGTTCTTC
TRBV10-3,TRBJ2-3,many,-,CAISEGQGPTDTQYF,TGTGCCATCAGTGAGGGGCAGGGGCCGACAGATACGCAGTATTTT
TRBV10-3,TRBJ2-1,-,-,CAISESNRAGGDEQFF,TGTGCCATCAGTGAGTCGAATCGGGCAGGGGGGGATGAGCAGTTCTTC
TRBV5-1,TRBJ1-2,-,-,CASSLAETHYGYTF,TGCGCCAGCAGCTTGGCAGAAACCCACTATGGCTACACCTTC
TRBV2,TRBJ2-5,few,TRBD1,CASSETGGLETQYF,TGTGCCAGCAGTGAGACAGGGGGTCTGGAGACCCAGTACTTC
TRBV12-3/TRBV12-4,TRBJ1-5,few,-,CATSRLVGSNQPQHF,TGTGCCACCTCACGGCTAGTCGGTAGCAATCAGCCCCAGCATTTT
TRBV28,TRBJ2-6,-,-,CASSTGQRSANVLTF,TGTGCCAGCAGTACTGGGCAGCGTTCGGCCAACGTCCTGACTTTC
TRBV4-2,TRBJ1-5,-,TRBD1,CASSPRDRGRYSNQPQHF,TGTGCCAGCAGCCCGCGGGACAGGGGCCGTTATAGCAATCAGCCCCAGCATTTT
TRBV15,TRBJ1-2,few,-,CATSSGRGGYTF,TGTGCCACCAGCAGCGGAAGGGGCGGCTACACCTTC
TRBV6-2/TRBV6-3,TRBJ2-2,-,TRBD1,CASSYPGQSNTGELFF,TGTGCCAGCAGTTACCCGGGACAGTCGAACACCGGGGAGCTGTTTTTT
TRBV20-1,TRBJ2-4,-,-,CSARVGGRAKNIQYF,TGCAGTGCTAGAGTGGGTGGGAGGGCCAAAAACATTCAGTACTTC
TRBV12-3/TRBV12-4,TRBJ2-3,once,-,CASGPGADTQYF,TGTGCCAGCGGCCCGGGAGCGGATACGCAGTATTTT
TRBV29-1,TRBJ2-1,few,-,CSARDTSGAKADNEQFF,TGCAGCGCAAGGGACACCTCAGGCGCTAAGGCAGACAATGAGCAGTTCTTC
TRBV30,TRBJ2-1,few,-,CAWRAGGAAYNEQFF,TGTGCCTGGAGGGCCGGCGGAGCTGCCTACAATGAGCAGTTCTTC
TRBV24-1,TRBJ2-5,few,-,CATSERGVSQYF,TGTGCCACCAGCGAAAGAGGGGTTTCCCAGTACTTC
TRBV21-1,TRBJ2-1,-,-,CASSKVRGGKVF,TGTGCCAGCAGCAAAGTGCGCGGGGGCAAGGTCTTC
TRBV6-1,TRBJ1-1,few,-,CASKLTANTEAFF,TGTGCCAGCAAACTGACAGCGAACACTGAAGCTTTCTTT
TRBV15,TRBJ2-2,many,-,CATSRELTTGELFF,TGTGCCACCAGCAGGGAATTAACCACCGGGGAGCTGTTTTTT
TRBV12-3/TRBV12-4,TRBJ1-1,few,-,CASSLGQGYPEAFF,TGTGCCAGCAGTTTAGGGCAGGGATACCCTGAAGCTTTCTTT
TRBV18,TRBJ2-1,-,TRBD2,CASSPGLAGGHPEQFF,TGTGCCAGCTCACCCGGACTAGCGGGAGGTCATCCTGAGCAGTTCTTC
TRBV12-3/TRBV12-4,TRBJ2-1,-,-,CASSGDMLRYNEQFF,TGTGCCAGCAGTGGGGACATGCTAAGGTACAATGAGCAGTTCTTC
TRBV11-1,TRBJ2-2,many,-,CASSLAWGTGELFF,TGTGCCAGCAGCTTAGCTTGGGGGACCGGGGAGCTGTTTTTT